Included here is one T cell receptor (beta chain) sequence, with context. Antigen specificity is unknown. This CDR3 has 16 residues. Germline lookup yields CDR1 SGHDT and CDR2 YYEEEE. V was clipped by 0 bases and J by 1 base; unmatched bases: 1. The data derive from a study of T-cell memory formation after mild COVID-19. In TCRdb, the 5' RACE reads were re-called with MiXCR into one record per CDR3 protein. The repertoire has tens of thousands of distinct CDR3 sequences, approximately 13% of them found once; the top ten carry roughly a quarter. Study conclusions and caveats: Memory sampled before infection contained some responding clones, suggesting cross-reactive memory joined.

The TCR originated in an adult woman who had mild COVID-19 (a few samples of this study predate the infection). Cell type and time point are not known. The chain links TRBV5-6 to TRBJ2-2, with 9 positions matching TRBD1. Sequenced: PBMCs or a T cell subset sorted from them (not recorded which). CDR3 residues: CASSLAGQGNTGELFF. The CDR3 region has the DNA TGTGCCAGCAGCTTGGCGGGACAGGGGAACACCGGGGAGCTGTTTTTT.